The 26 T cell receptor beta chains presented below share a single source sample, sequenced in a study of T cells after yellow fever vaccination. A single record per CDR3 protein comes from TCRdb applying MiXCR to the 5' RACE reads. The table has 600,000 to 750,000 distinct CDR3 sequences, about 12% seen once. The sequencing here drew on PBMCs, taken on the day of the yellow fever booster vaccination. The receptors here all came from a man under 40 who received the YFV17D yellow fever vaccine.

A word on this clonotype: One junction end disagrees with the germline gene, perhaps due to a read error. The chain employs TRBV28 and TRBJ1-1, with 9 bases aligning to TRBD1. The CDR3 length is 12 residues. CDR1 and CDR2 from the germline V gene are MDHEN and SYDVKM. The CDR3 DNA reads as TGTGCCAGCAGCTCGTTAGGACAGGGGCAAGTCTTT. This gives the protein CASSSLGQGQVF.

This clonotype has more than one count but fewer than ten. The chain joins TRBV10-3 to TRBJ2-3, with a weak D call TRBD2 (5 bases). Germline V CDR1 and CDR2: ENHRY, SYGVKD. The CDR3 is 13 residues long. Trimming cost V 6 bases and J 4 bases, with 11 bases left between them. CDR3 DNA: TGTGCCATCAGCGGACCGAGGGCAGATACGCAGTATTTT. Its protein product is CAISGPRADTQYF.

The chain uses TRBV18 and TRBJ1-2; TRBD1 is a possible D gene (5 bases). The V gene lost 1 base and the J gene lost 4 bases, with 13 bases spanning the gap. The CDR3 runs to 15 residues. Germline V lookup: CDR1 KGHSH, CDR2 LQKENI. The CDR3 nucleotides read TGTGCCAGCTCACCACTCGGGGCGAGTCTCTATGGCTACACCTTC. The encoded protein is CASSPLGASLYGYTF.

This clonotype was picked up a small number of times. The chain combines TRBV20-1 with TRBJ1-1, with a weak D call TRBD1 (6 bases). This CDR3 spans 14 amino acids. CDR1 is DFQATT and CDR2 is SNEGSKA in the germline V gene (reference sequence). V shed 1 base and J shed 5 bases, with 14 bases lying between them. CDR3 nucleotide sequence: TGCAGTGCTAGAGCACGGGGGGCTGATACTGAAGCTTTCTTT. It specifies CSARARGADTEAFF.

The chain recombines TRBV6-1 with TRBJ2-1, with TRBD2 matching 7 bases. This CDR3 region has 14 residues. V was clipped by 6 bases and J by 1 base; unmatched bases: 3. Germline CDR1 reads MNHNS; CDR2 reads SASEGT. The CDR3 sequence: CASRRAGSYNEQFF. Written as DNA, the CDR3 is TGTGCCAGCAGGAGAGCGGGGTCCTACAATGAGCAGTTCTTC.

This clonotype was seen a few times. The chain couples TRBV18 to TRBJ2-7; 11 bases map to TRBD2. V gave up 6 bases and J gave up 6 bases; unmatched junction bases: 7. This CDR3 contains 14 residues. The germline V gene has CDR1 KGHSH and CDR2 LQKENI. For the CDR3, the DNA is TGTGCCAGCTCCAATAGCGGGAGGGCCGCCGAGCAGTACTTC. Amino acids: CASSNSGRAAEQYF.

The rearrangement uses TRBV6-2 or TRBV6-3 and TRBJ2-3, with D perhaps matching TRBD2 (6 bases). This CDR3 region has 17 residues. The germline V and J ends were trimmed by 0 bases and 2 bases, with 15 bases remaining between them. Germline assignment: CDR1 MNHEY and CDR2 SVGEGT. DNA of the CDR3: TGTGCCAGCAGTTACTCCCCAGGGCGGGGCCTCACAGATACGCAGTATTTT. It encodes CASSYSPGRGLTDTQYF.

This chain joins TRBV12-3 or TRBV12-4 and TRBJ2-1; D is unresolved. The CDR3 is made up of 12 amino acids. V lost 0 bases and J 8 bases, leaving 5 bases between the germline ends. This CDR3 reads CASSLAIYEQFF. The CDR3 coding sequence is TGTGCCAGCAGTTTAGCGATTTATGAGCAGTTCTTC.

The chain carries TRBV6-1 and TRBJ2-4; 16 bases are a match to TRBD2. Germline CDR1 and CDR2: MNHNS and SASEGT. The CDR3 has 18 amino acids. With V trimmed by 6 bases and J by 0 bases, 5 bases remained unmatched. As DNA, the CDR3 is TGTGCCAGCAGACCGGGACTAGCGGGAGGGCTAGCCAAAAACATTCAGTACTTC. The encoded protein is CASRPGLAGGLAKNIQYF.

The chain carries TRBV7-2 and TRBJ2-1; TRBD2 agrees at 10 bases. Looked up from germline, CDR1 is SGHTA and CDR2 is FQGNSA. The CDR3 extends over 15 amino acids. Trimming cost V 3 bases and J 10 bases; bases outside gene matches: 9. The CDR3 DNA follows: TGTGCCAGCAGCTTGGAAGGACTAGCGGAGAGGGAGCAGTTCTTC. Translating it yields CASSLEGLAEREQFF.

In the case of this clonotype: The junction does not match germline at one end; this may be a read error. V gene TRBV20-1 combines with J gene TRBJ2-7; TRBD2 is a possible D gene (6 bases). The CDR3 runs 16 residues. Looked up from germline, CDR1 is DFQATT and CDR2 is SNEGSKA (reference sequence). CDR3 DNA: TGCTGTGCCCGGGGTAGCGGAATAAAACAATCCTACGAGCAGTACTTC. Amino acid sequence: CCARGSGIKQSYEQYF.

The V gene is TRBV13, the J gene TRBJ2-1; D tentatively reads TRBD1 or TRBD2 (5 bases each). From germline, CDR1 is PRHDT and CDR2 FYEKMQ (reference sequence). V was cut by 4 bases and J by 6 bases, with 19 bases left in between. This CDR3 contains 16 residues. The CDR3 protein is CASSYRTPALSNEQFF. In DNA form, the CDR3 reads TGTGCCAGCAGCTACAGGACTCCTGCCCTAAGCAATGAGCAGTTCTTC.

This chain joins TRBV5-1 and TRBJ2-3; TRBD2 agrees at 11 bases. This CDR3 contains 17 residues. Germline lookup yields CDR1 SGHRS and CDR2 YFSETQ. V trimming: 3 bases; J trimming: 4 bases; junction bases outside the gene matches: 10. CDR3 nucleotide sequence: TGCGCCAGCAGCTCCCTCGGACTAGCGGGTGGAGCAGATACGCAGTATTTT. Translated: CASSSLGLAGGADTQYF.

The genes are TRBV6-1 and TRBJ2-1, with D possibly TRBD1 on 6 matching bases. V dropped 5 bases and J dropped 2 bases, with 13 bases sitting between them. The CDR3 contains 15 residues. The germline V gene encodes CDR1 MNHNS and CDR2 SASEGT. CDR3 nucleotides: TGTGCCAGCAGTAAACAGGGAAATGCCTACAATGAGCAGTTCTTC. This sequence encodes CASSKQGNAYNEQFF.

This clonotype was found a few times. V and J are TRBV6-5 and TRBJ1-1, with D hard to call. The CDR3 is 13 amino acids. Germline V gene lookup returns CDR1 MNHEY and CDR2 SVGAGI. Trimming pared 2 bases from V and 7 bases from J, leaving 11 bases between. The CDR3 sequence: CASSYPRDGEAFF. CDR3 DNA: TGTGCCAGCAGTTACCCCCGCGACGGTGAAGCTTTCTTT.

V usage is TRBV9 and J usage is TRBJ2-3; a possible D gene is TRBD1 (6 bases). The CDR3 loop spans 16 amino acids. V shed 3 bases and J shed 11 bases, with 25 bases lying between them. Germline V CDR1 and CDR2: SGDLS, YYNGEE. The CDR3 region has the DNA TGTGCCAGCAGCGCCCGACAGGCCCAGGAATTAAAGGGGCAGTATTTT. It translates to CASSARQAQELKGQYF.

This clonotype was recorded a few times. The chain has TRBV6-5 and TRBJ2-7; D possibly corresponds to TRBD2 (5 bases). V lost 0 bases and J lost 3, with 9 bases in between. This CDR3 contains 14 residues. CDR1 and CDR2 (germline): MNHEY, SVGAGI. In DNA form, the CDR3 reads TGTGCCAGCAGTTACTCGACACTAGTCTACGAGCAGTACTTC. Translated, it gives CASSYSTLVYEQYF.

The J gene is TRBJ1-6, the V gene TRBV7-9; D is unclear. The V and J ends lost 6 bases and 7 bases respectively, with 10 bases between them. CDR3 length equals 13 residues. CDR1 and CDR2 from the germline V gene are SEHNR and FQNEAQ (reference sequence). This CDR3 is CASRYNENSPLHF. CDR3 DNA: TGTGCCAGCAGATACAATGAAAATTCACCCCTCCACTTT.

The table lists this clonotype with a count of one. The V gene is TRBV11-2, the J gene TRBJ2-4; D is possibly TRBD1 (6 bases). The V and J ends lost 4 bases and 0 bases respectively, with 25 bases between them. Germline V gene sequence: CDR1 SGHAT, CDR2 FQNNGV. The CDR3 totals 20 residues. CDR3 loop: CASSSRQKTGFSRAKNIQYF. CDR3 DNA sequence: TGTGCCAGCAGCTCGAGACAAAAGACAGGCTTTTCTAGAGCCAAAAACATTCAGTACTTC.

This clonotype showed up just a few times. The CDR3 protein is CSAPNRDEVGQYF. Written as DNA, the CDR3 is TGCAGTGCCCCGAACCGGGACGAAGTCGGGCAGTACTTC. The chain employs TRBV20-1 and TRBJ2-7; possibly TRBD1 or TRBD2 for D (5 bases each). The CDR3 loop spans 13 amino acids. The V and J ends lost 6 bases and 9 bases respectively, with 21 bases between them. The V gene's germline CDR1 is DFQATT and CDR2 SNEGSKA (reference sequence).

The rearrangement links TRBV5-1 to TRBJ2-7; D may be TRBD2 (5 bases). This CDR3 has 15 amino acids. The ends were cut back, 0 bases at V and 6 bases at J, with 16 bases in the middle. Germline CDR1 is SGHRS and CDR2 is YFSETQ. The CDR3 DNA follows: TGCGCCAGCAGCTTGGATCTAGCCATCTATTCCGAGCAGTACTTC. Translating gives CASSLDLAIYSEQYF.

This clonotype was seen a handful of times. The chain couples TRBV27 to TRBJ2-7; D is unclear. CDR1 and CDR2 (germline): MNHEY, SMNVEV (reference sequence). This CDR3 is built from 13 residues. V was trimmed by 2 bases and J by 4 bases, leaving 9 bases between them. CDR3 loop: CASSLNRLYEQYF. The DNA of the CDR3 is TGTGCCAGCAGTTTAAACAGACTTTACGAGCAGTACTTC.

The chain is built from TRBV5-4 and TRBJ2-7; possible D gene TRBD2, 6 bases. There are 14 residues in the CDR3. Deletions cut 1 base from V and 4 bases from J, with 12 bases between. The germline CDR1 and CDR2 sequences are SGHNT and YYREEE (reference sequence). The DNA of the CDR3 is TGTGCCAGCAGCTTGAATAACGGGAGATACGAGCAGTACTTC. Its protein is CASSLNNGRYEQYF.

This clonotype has at least ten counts. The chain joins TRBV13 to TRBJ2-2, with 8 bases fitting TRBD1. Germline loops: CDR1 PRHDT, CDR2 FYEKMQ (reference sequence). The trim removed 3 bases at V and 2 bases at J, leaving 5 bases unmatched. The CDR3 spans 16 residues. CDR3 nucleotides: TGTGCCAGCAGCTTGGACAGGGTCCATAACACCGGGGAGCTGTTTTTT. Its protein product is CASSLDRVHNTGELFF.

This clonotype was detected a few times. The chain carries TRBV15 and TRBJ2-3; a possible D gene is TRBD2 (7 bases). The CDR3 has 18 residues. V lost 0 bases and J 5 bases, leaving 21 bases between the germline ends. Germline V gene data show CDR1 as LNHNV and CDR2 as YYDKDF (reference sequence). As DNA, the CDR3 is TGTGCCACCAGCAGAGAGCGGGGGCTCGGGCTGAGCGGAGATACGCAGTATTTT. It translates to CATSRERGLGLSGDTQYF.

This clonotype turned up a few times. J is TRBJ2-3 and V is TRBV12-3 or TRBV12-4; 9 positions match TRBD2. This CDR3 is 16 amino acids long. After removal of 3 bases from V and 4 bases from J, the junction contained 8 bases not matched to a gene. The CDR3 here is CASSFSGLAFPDTQYF. The CDR3 DNA is TGTGCCAGCAGTTTCTCGGGACTAGCATTTCCAGATACGCAGTATTTT.